This TCR beta chain was retrieved from a study of blood T cell repertoires in COVID-19. In the study overall: Sites in the United States, Italy and Spain provided acute and convalescent COVID-19 samples.

Original data processing: Reference gene primers were amplified, and this amplification served to estimate nucleated cell counts. Method: immunoSEQ multiplex PCR; TCRdb's copy keeps in-frame clones and lacks some. V, J and clone size are those of that table, while D and trimming were read from the DNA. Of about 250,000 clones in the sample, about 80% were seen once. This CDR3 spans 13 amino acids. CDR1 is LNHDA, CDR2 SQIVND, per germline (reference sequence). V gave up 7 bases and J gave up 1 base, with 10 bases separating them. Cohorts were determined from participant-reported clinical history. This TCR came from a man aged 45-65 years who had recovered from COVID-19. V is TRBV19 and J is TRBJ1-1; possible D gene TRBD1, 6 bases. Sample: PBMCs or T cells enriched from blood (not recorded which). The CDR3 DNA follows: TGTGCCAGTACCTGGACAGCGAACACTGAAGCTTTCTTT. Its protein product is CASTWTANTEAFF.